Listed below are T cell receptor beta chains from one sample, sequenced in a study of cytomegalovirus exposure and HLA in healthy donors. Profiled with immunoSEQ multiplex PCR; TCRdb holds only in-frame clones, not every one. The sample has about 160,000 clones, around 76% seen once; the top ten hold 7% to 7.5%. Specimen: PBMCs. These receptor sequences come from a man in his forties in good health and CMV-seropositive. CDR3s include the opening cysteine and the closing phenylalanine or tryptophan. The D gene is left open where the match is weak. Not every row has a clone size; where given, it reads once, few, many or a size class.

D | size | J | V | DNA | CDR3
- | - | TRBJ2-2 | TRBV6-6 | TGTGCCAGCAGTGGAACAGGGGGGGGCACCGGGGAGCTGTTTTTT | CASSGTGGGTGELFF
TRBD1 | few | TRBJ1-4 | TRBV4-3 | TGCGCCAGCAGCCGAGGGACAGGATTTAATGAAAAACTGTTTTTT | CASSRGTGFNEKLFF
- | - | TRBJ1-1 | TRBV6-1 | TGTGCCAGCAGCGCAGGTCCCCAGTCCAACACTGAAGCTTTCTTT | CASSAGPQSNTEAFF
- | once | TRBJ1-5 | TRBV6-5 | TGTGCCAGCAGTTACTCGACCGGGGGTGGAAATCAGCCCCAGCATTTT | CASSYSTGGGNQPQHF
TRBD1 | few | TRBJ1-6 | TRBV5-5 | TGTGCCAGCAGCCTAGGGACAGGGGGCTCCCTTTCCCTCCACTTT | CASSLGTGGSLSLHF
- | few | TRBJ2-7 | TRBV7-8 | TGTGCCAGCAGCTTGATCAGGGCTGCTGGGGAGCAGTACTTC | CASSLIRAAGEQYF
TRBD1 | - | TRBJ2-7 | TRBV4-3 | TGCGCCAGCAGCCGGGGACAGGGGTACGAGCAGTACTTC | CASSRGQGYEQYF
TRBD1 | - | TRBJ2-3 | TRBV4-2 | TGTGCCAGCAGCCCAAACCGACAGGGGAGCACAGATACGCAGTATTTT | CASSPNRQGSTDTQYF
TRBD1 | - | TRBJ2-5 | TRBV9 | TGTGCCAGCAGCCCGAGACAGGGGTCCGAACAAGAGACCCAGTACTTC | CASSPRQGSEQETQYF
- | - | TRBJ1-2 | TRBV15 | TGTGCCACCAGCAGTTCTGGGGGGACTAACTATGGCTACACCTTC | CATSSSGGTNYGYTF
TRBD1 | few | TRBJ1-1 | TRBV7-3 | TGTGCCAGCAGCTACACAGGGGGGACTGAAGCTTTCTTT | CASSYTGGTEAFF
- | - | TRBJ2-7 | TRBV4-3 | TGCGCCAGCAGCCTAGAGGACACCTACGAGCAGTACTTC | CASSLEDTYEQYF
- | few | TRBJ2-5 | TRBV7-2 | TGTGCCAGCAGCTTAGGAGGGGGATTGTGGGAGCAGTACTTC | CASSLGGGLWEQYF
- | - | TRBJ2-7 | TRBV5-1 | TGCGCCAGCAGCCGGACCGAGTCCCAGGGCGAGCAGTACTTC | CASSRTESQGEQYF
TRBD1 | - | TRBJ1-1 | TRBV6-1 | TGTGCCAGCAGTGCATACAGGGGGGTAGGGACTGAAGCTTTCTTT | CASSAYRGVGTEAFF
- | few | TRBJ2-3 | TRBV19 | TGTGCCAGTAGTCCCGGGACAAGGGGTACGCAGTATTTT | CASSPGTRGTQYF
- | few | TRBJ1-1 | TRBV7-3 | TGTGCCAGCACCACCGCAGGGGATAGCACTGAAGCTTTCTTT | CASTTAGDSTEAFF
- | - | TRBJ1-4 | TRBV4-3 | TGCGCCAGCAGCTCGCAGGGATCAACTAATGAAAAACTGTTTTTT | CASSSQGSTNEKLFF
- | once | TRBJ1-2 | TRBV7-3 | TGTGCCAGCAGCCCCTCAGAGGGCCGCACTAACTATGGCTACACCTTC | CASSPSEGRTNYGYTF
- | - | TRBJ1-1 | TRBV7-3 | TGTGCCAGCAGCTTAAGCAGCGCGAACACTGAAGCTTTCTTT | CASSLSSANTEAFF
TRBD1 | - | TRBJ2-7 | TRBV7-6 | TGTGCCAGCAGCACGCGACAGGGCAGCTCCTACGAGCAGTACTTC | CASSTRQGSSYEQYF
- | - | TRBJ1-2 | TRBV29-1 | TGCAGCGTTGAAGATGGGCGAGGCTACACCTTC | CSVEDGRGYTF
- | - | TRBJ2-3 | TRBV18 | TGTGCCAGCTCACCACCGCAGGGGACAGATACGCAGTATTTT | CASSPPQGTDTQYF
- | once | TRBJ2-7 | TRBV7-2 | TGTGCCAGCACCCTTTTGGGAGCCTACGAGCAGTACTTC | CASTLLGAYEQYF
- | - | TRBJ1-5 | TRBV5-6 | TGTGCCAGCAGCTTGGCCGGCAGGGGCAATCAGCCCCAGCATTTT | CASSLAGRGNQPQHF